Listed here are 10 T cell receptor beta chains from one sample, sequenced in a study of blood T cell repertoires in COVID-19. The table came from immunoSEQ multiplex PCR; TCRdb's copy has only in-frame clones and leaves some out. The table shows 90,000 to 110,000 clones, with over 60% occurring only once. The sequenced sample consisted of peripheral blood. These receptors came from a human donor in a cohort sampled during active or convalescent COVID-19.

This clone has a single count. The chain links TRBV7-6 to TRBJ2-7, with 9 positions matching TRBD2. V dropped 3 bases and J dropped 2; count of bases not matched to a gene: 5. Per the germline V gene, CDR1 is SGHVS and CDR2 is FNYEAQ. This CDR3 is 15 amino acids long. CDR3 nucleotides: TGTGCCAGCAGCTTCAATAGCGGGAGAACCTACGAGCAGTACTTC. It is translated as CASSFNSGRTYEQYF. The full variable domain, rest sourced from reference TRBV7-6 and TRBJ2-7, is GAGVSQSPRYKVTKRGQDVALRCDPISGHVSLYWYRQALGQGPEFLTYFNYEAQQDKSGLPNDRFSAERPEGSISTLTIQRTEQRDSAMYRCASSFNSGRTYEQYFGPGTRLTVT.

CDR3 residues: CASSGSSSYNSPLHF. CDR3 in DNA: TGTGCCAGCAGTGGTTCCAGCTCCTATAATTCACCCCTCCACTTT. V and J are TRBV2 and TRBJ1-6; D gene uncertain. Per the germline V gene, CDR1 is SNHLY and CDR2 is FYNNEI. V dropped 4 bases and J dropped 0 bases, with 7 bases sitting between them. The CDR3 has 15 residues.

V gene TRBV7-8 combines with J gene TRBJ1-3; TRBD1 might be the D (6 bases). Germline V gene lookup returns CDR1 SGHVS and CDR2 FQNEAQ. Trimming took off 6 bases at V and 0 bases at J, with 15 bases between the two ends. The CDR3 has 16 residues. This CDR3 is CASSLNRDNSGNTIYF. The CDR3 coding sequence is TGTGCCAGCAGTCTTAACCGGGACAACTCTGGAAACACCATATATTTT.

The V call is TRBV29-1, the J call TRBJ1-1; tentatively, D is TRBD1 (6 bases). This CDR3 spans 18 amino acids. CDR1 and CDR2 from the germline V gene are SQVTM and ANQGSEA. The V and J ends lost 0 bases and 0 bases respectively, with 20 bases between them. The CDR3 region is CSVEDVVDRVGMNTEAFF. The CDR3 DNA reads as TGCAGCGTTGAAGATGTGGTGGACAGAGTAGGAATGAACACTGAAGCTTTCTTT.

This chain connects TRBV7-9 to TRBJ2-7; TRBD2 agrees at 7 bases. The germline V gene encodes CDR1 SEHNR and CDR2 FQNEAQ (reference sequence). Germline trimming cut 5 bases from V and 5 bases from J; bases unmatched to any gene: 9. This CDR3 contains 14 residues. Here the CDR3 DNA reads TGTGCCAGCAGCCCCCGGCGGCTAGCGGACGAGCAGTACTTC. It translates to CASSPRRLADEQYF. Full variable domain (missing parts from reference TRBV7-9 and TRBJ2-7): DTGVSQNPRHKITKRGQNVTFRCDPISEHNRLYWYRQTLGQGPEFLTYFQNEAQLEKSRLLSDRFSAERPKGSFSTLEIQRTEQGDSAMYLCASSPRRLADEQYFGPGTRLTVT.

The count of this clone is one. V usage is TRBV18 and J usage is TRBJ2-3; 7 bases line up with TRBD2. The length of the CDR3 is 15 residues. CDR1 and CDR2 (germline): KGHSH, LQKENI. V lost 0 bases and J lost 2; bases outside the gene matches: 2. This CDR3 reads CASSPPGLDTDTQYF. CDR3 nucleotide sequence: TGTGCCAGCTCACCACCTGGACTAGACACAGATACGCAGTATTTT.

J is TRBJ2-1 and V is TRBV10-3; D is uncertain. The CDR3 has 13 amino acids. CDR1 ENHRY and CDR2 SYGVKD come from the germline V gene. V lost 3 bases and J 6 bases, leaving 9 bases between the germline ends. This CDR3 reads CAISDQVSNEQFF. CDR3 bases: TGTGCCATCAGTGACCAGGTGAGCAATGAGCAGTTCTTC.

The sample holds one count of this clone. This sequence joins TRBV2 and TRBJ2-3; TRBD2 agrees at 7 bases. Germline V gene lookup returns CDR1 SNHLY and CDR2 FYNNEI. After removal of 2 bases from V and 2 bases from J, the junction contained 10 bases not matched to a gene. The CDR3 totals 17 residues. The CDR3: CASSENSGLVNTDTQYF. DNA of the CDR3: TGTGCCAGCAGTGAAAACTCCGGACTAGTTAACACAGATACGCAGTATTTT.

The V call is TRBV28, the J call TRBJ2-3; 7 bases agree with TRBD1. J was trimmed by 2 bases and V by 6 bases; bases with no gene match: 8. CDR1 MDHEN and CDR2 SYDVKM come from the germline V gene. This CDR3 contains 15 residues. Written as DNA, the CDR3 is TGTGCCAGCAGCGAAGGGGACAGATCCACAGATACGCAGTATTTT. It yields the protein CASSEGDRSTDTQYF. The entire variable domain, with the rest obtained from reference TRBV28 and TRBJ2-3, is as follows: DVKVTQSSRYLVKRTGEKVFLECVQDMDHENMFWYRQDPGLGLRLIYFSYDVKMKEKGDIPEGYSVSREKKERFSLILESASTNQTSMYLCASSEGDRSTDTQYFGPGTRLTVL.

The chain carries TRBV5-6 and TRBJ2-7; the D gene is possibly TRBD1 (8 bases). CDR1 is SGHDT and CDR2 is YYEEEE in the germline V gene. CDR3 size: 17 residues. Trimming pared 5 bases from V and 0 bases from J, leaving 21 bases between. The CDR3 bases are TGTGCCAGCAGTACCTCGGGAGGCAGGGGGCTCTCCTACGAGCAGTACTTC. It encodes CASSTSGGRGLSYEQYF.